This passage covers 10 T cell receptor beta chains from one sample sequenced in a study of blood T cell repertoires in COVID-19 (dated by TCRdb to the early 2020s). The method was the immunoSEQ multiplex PCR assay. The table was pulled from immuneACCESS by TCRdb, which kept in-frame rearrangements only. Such tables lose some clones; where checked, under half of the loss comes from unresolved V genes, and the rest has no known cause. The sample table holds hundreds of thousands of clones, of which 75% to 90% were seen once. The top ten hold roughly 1.1% of the sample. The sample consisted of PBMCs or T cells enriched from blood (not recorded which). These receptors all come from a man between 25 and 39 years old who had recovered from COVID-19.

The rearrangement joins TRBV6-5 to TRBJ2-2; weak D call: TRBD2 (6 bases). Germline V gene data show CDR1 as MNHEY and CDR2 as SVGAGI. This CDR3 has 11 amino acids. Trimming took off 7 bases at V and 7 bases at J, with 7 bases between the two ends. This chain's CDR3 is CASTGVGELFF. The DNA for the CDR3 is TGTGCCAGCACGGGGGTCGGGGAGCTGTTTTTT.

The J gene is TRBJ2-3, the V gene TRBV7-3; tentative D call: TRBD2 (6 bases). The V gene's germline CDR1 is SGHTA and CDR2 FQGTGA. V was clipped by 2 bases and J by 3 bases, with 12 bases between them. The CDR3 extends over 15 amino acids. CDR3 sequence (DNA): TGTGCCAGCAGCTTAGGGGGGATCGGGACAGATACGCAGTATTTT. Translation gives CASSLGGIGTDTQYF.

J is TRBJ2-3 and V is TRBV30; 10 bases line up with TRBD2. The length of the CDR3 is 13 residues. J lost 8 bases, V lost 4 bases, and 6 bases had no gene match. Germline CDR1 reads GTSNPN; CDR2 reads SVGIG (reference sequence). The DNA of the CDR3 is TGTGCCTGGACGGTAGCGGGAGGAGGTACGCAGTATTTT. It codes for CAWTVAGGGTQYF.

The V and J genes are TRBV6-5 and TRBJ2-5; 9 bases are a match to TRBD2. The length of the CDR3 is 16 residues. Unmatched junction bases numbered 6, after V lost 0 bases and J lost 4 bases. Germline loops: CDR1 MNHEY, CDR2 SVGAGI. CDR3 nucleotide sequence: TGTGCCAGCAGTTACTCCCCTAGCGGGATCGGAGAGACCCAGTACTTC. The encoded protein is CASSYSPSGIGETQYF.

Of note for this clone: One end of the junction varies from germline; a read error may be responsible. V gene TRBV7-9 combines with J gene TRBJ1-2, with D hard to call. CDR1 and CDR2 (germline): SEHNR, FQNEAQ (reference sequence). The CDR3 has 13 amino acids. DNA for the CDR3: TGTGCCAGCAGCGCGAGAAACGGGATCCCCCAAGGATTC. The encoded protein is CASSARNGIPQGF.

The rearrangement uses TRBV27 and TRBJ2-2, with TRBD2 identical over 8 bases. J lost 1 base, V lost 7 bases, and 11 bases had no gene match. The CDR3 runs to 17 residues. Germline V gives CDR1 MNHEY, CDR2 SMNVEV (reference sequence). DNA of the CDR3: TGTGCCAGCAAGTTGCGGGAGGACCCCTTGAACACCGGGGAGCTGTTTTTT. Translating it yields CASKLREDPLNTGELFF.

This chain connects TRBV3-1 (or the pseudogene TRBV3-2) to TRBJ2-2; a possible D gene is TRBD1 (6 bases). Germline-derived CDR1 and CDR2 are LGHDT and YNNKEL (reference sequence). There are 15 residues in the CDR3. Trimming took 0 bases from V and 7 from J, leaving 12 bases between them. CDR3 protein: CASSQEVLGGGELFF. In DNA, the CDR3 is TGTGCCAGCAGCCAAGAGGTGTTAGGGGGCGGGGAGCTGTTTTTT.

The V gene is TRBV25-1, the J gene TRBJ1-4; 7 bases map to TRBD1. Looked up from germline, CDR1 is MGHDK and CDR2 is SYGVNS. J was trimmed by 3 bases and V by 1 base; bases with no gene match: 8. The CDR3 is made up of 17 amino acids. DNA for the CDR3: TGTGCCAGCAGTGAATGGGCAGGGGGTATATCTAATGAAAAACTGTTTTTT. Translating it yields CASSEWAGGISNEKLFF. The full variable domain, completed using reference TRBV25-1 and TRBJ1-4, is EADIYQTPRYLVIGTGKKITLECSQTMGHDKMYWYQQDPGMELHLIHYSYGVNSTEKGDLSSESTVSRIRTEHFPLTLESARPSHTSQYLCASSEWAGGISNEKLFFGSGTQLSVL.

CDR3 DNA sequence: TGTGCCAGCAGCCGGAGCGGGACGAACACCGGGGAGCTGTTTTTT. Its translation: CASSRSGTNTGELFF. The chain is built from TRBV3-1 (or the pseudogene TRBV3-2) and TRBJ2-2; 7 nucleotides line up with TRBD2. Germline V gene lookup returns CDR1 LGHDT and CDR2 YNNKEL (reference sequence). The CDR3 has 15 residues. Trimming cost V 4 bases and J 0 bases; bases outside gene matches: 2.

This clone has more than one count but fewer than ten. The gene calls are TRBV6-5 and TRBJ1-1; TRBD1 aligns across 7 bases. The junction had 7 bases not matched to a gene; V was cut back by 3 bases and J by 3 bases. This CDR3 contains 15 residues. From germline, CDR1 is MNHEY and CDR2 SVGAGI. This chain's CDR3 is CASSYLQGGHTEAFF. DNA for the CDR3: TGTGCCAGCAGTTATCTGCAGGGGGGTCACACTGAAGCTTTCTTT.